The next 30 T cell receptor beta chains were all read from a single sample in a study of blood T cell repertoires in COVID-19. Assay: immunoSEQ multiplex PCR; the TCRdb copy retains only in-frame clones and omits some. The profile shows approximately 90,000 clones, 85% of them singletons. Input material: peripheral blood. These receptors were collected from a man aged 80 or over with acute or convalescent COVID-19.

The chain carries TRBV28 and TRBJ1-1; D ambiguous. Germline V gives CDR1 MDHEN, CDR2 SYDVKM. Trimming shortened V by 5 bases and J by 2 bases, and 9 bases separated the two germline ends. This CDR3 comprises 13 residues. The CDR3 loop reads CASSPLINTEAFF. The CDR3 DNA reads TGTGCCAGCAGTCCTCTAATTAACACTGAAGCTTTCTTT.

This chain links TRBV5-1 with TRBJ1-1; 7 bases agree with TRBD1. The germline CDR1 and CDR2 sequences are SGHRS and YFSETQ. CDR3 length equals 14 residues. Trimming at V came to 4 bases and at J to 5 bases, leaving 8 bases not matched to a gene. This CDR3 is CASSPTGKGTEAFF. DNA of the CDR3: TGCGCCAGCAGCCCGACAGGGAAGGGGACTGAAGCTTTCTTT.

The chain combines TRBV7-9 with TRBJ2-5; TRBD1 aligns across 8 bases. Trimming cost V 5 bases and J 2 bases; bases outside gene matches: 4. Germline lookup yields CDR1 SEHNR and CDR2 FQNEAQ (reference sequence). The CDR3 length is 14 residues. The CDR3 region has the DNA TGTGCCAGCAGCACCGGACAGGGACAAGAGACCCAGTACTTC. This translates into CASSTGQGQETQYF.

The chain joins TRBV2 to TRBJ2-7; the D gene is possibly TRBD1 (5 bases). The CDR3 spans 15 residues. The germline V and J ends were trimmed by 5 bases and 0 bases, with 14 bases remaining between them. Germline CDR1 and CDR2: SNHLY and FYNNEI. CDR3 amino acids: CASSPRQISSYEQYF. The CDR3 nucleotides are TGTGCCAGCAGTCCTAGACAGATCAGCTCCTACGAGCAGTACTTC.

V and J are TRBV5-1 and TRBJ1-1; 7 nucleotides agree with TRBD1. The trim removed 4 bases at V and 5 bases at J, leaving 17 bases unmatched. The CDR3 is 17 residues long. Per the germline V gene, CDR1 is SGHRS and CDR2 is YFSETQ. The CDR3 nucleotides are TGCGCCAGCAGCATGGACCCCGACAGGGTTGTAAGGACTGAAGCTTTCTTT. It codes for CASSMDPDRVVRTEAFF.

The chain recombines TRBV28 with TRBJ1-4; TRBD1 matches at 10 bases. The CDR3 extends over 15 amino acids. Trimming cost V 5 bases and J 6 bases; bases outside gene matches: 6. The germline CDR1 and CDR2 sequences are MDHEN and SYDVKM. The CDR3 protein is CASSTGQGLDEKLFF. DNA of the CDR3: TGTGCCAGCAGTACGGGACAGGGGTTAGATGAAAAACTGTTTTTT.

The rearrangement joins TRBV28 to TRBJ2-7, with TRBD2 matching 13 bases. V trimming: 6 bases; J trimming: 2 bases; junction bases outside the gene matches: 4. The CDR3 loop spans 15 amino acids. Germline V gene data show CDR1 as MDHEN and CDR2 as SYDVKM. The CDR3 protein is CASRGLAGSTYEQYF. The CDR3 DNA follows: TGTGCCAGCAGGGGACTAGCGGGATCAACCTACGAGCAGTACTTC.

Concerning this clone itself: Additional DNA sequences in this sample encode the identical CDR3. The CDR3 sequence is CASSQGQGPYEQYF. CDR3 bases: TGTGCCAGCAGCCAAGGACAGGGTCCCTACGAGCAGTACTTC. The V call is TRBV3-1 (or the pseudogene TRBV3-2), the J call TRBJ2-7; 7 positions match TRBD1. V lost 1 base and J lost 2; bases outside the gene matches: 2. Germline V lookup: CDR1 LGHDT, CDR2 YNNKEL (reference sequence). There are 14 residues in the CDR3.

A single count supports this clone. The V call is TRBV7-2, the J call TRBJ2-2, with 7 bases lining up with TRBD1. The junction had 9 bases not matched to a gene; V was cut back by 5 bases and J by 0 bases. CDR3 length equals 17 residues. Germline V gene sequence: CDR1 SGHTA, CDR2 FQGNSA. The DNA for the CDR3 is TGTGCCAGCAGCCATATCAACAGGGGAGCGAACACCGGGGAGCTGTTTTTT. Amino acid sequence: CASSHINRGANTGELFF.

This clone has a handful of counts. The J gene is TRBJ2-1, the V gene TRBV4-2; weak D call: TRBD2 (6 bases). The CDR3 has 16 amino acids. The V gene's germline CDR1 is LGHNA and CDR2 YNFKEQ. V was trimmed by 6 bases and J by 4 bases, leaving 19 bases between them. The CDR3 loop is CASRLEGSGSYNEQFF. CDR3 DNA sequence: TGTGCCAGCAGGCTTGAAGGTAGCGGTTCGTACAATGAGCAGTTCTTC.

The chain has TRBV7-3 and TRBJ1-3; D unresolved. Trimming left V 1 base short and J 4 bases short, with 14 bases between. Germline V CDR1 and CDR2: SGHTA, FQGTGA. The CDR3 sequence is 16 residues long. The DNA for the CDR3 is TGTGCCAGCAGCTTAAATGGCCACGGGTCAGGAAACACCATATATTTT. Its translation: CASSLNGHGSGNTIYF. The variable domain in full, with the rest retrieved from reference TRBV7-3 and TRBJ1-3, is GAGVSQTPSNKVTEKGKYVELRCDPISGHTALYWYRQSLGQGPEFLIYFQGTGAADDSGLPNDRFFAVRPEGSVSTLKIQRTERGDSAVYLCASSLNGHGSGNTIYFGEGSWLTVV.

The chain combines TRBV28 with TRBJ2-2; 10 nucleotides line up with TRBD2. Germline CDR1 is MDHEN and CDR2 is SYDVKM. Losses at the gene ends were 6 bases for V and 4 bases for J; bases not matched to a gene: 5. The CDR3 length is 15 residues. This chain's CDR3 is CASSVAGGGTGELFF. CDR3 in DNA: TGTGCCAGCAGCGTAGCGGGAGGAGGCACCGGGGAGCTGTTTTTT.

The chain is built from TRBV12-3 or TRBV12-4 and TRBJ1-1, with 8 bases that match TRBD1. After removal of 4 bases from V and 4 bases from J, the junction contained 2 bases not matched to a gene. There are 13 residues in the CDR3. CDR3 in DNA: TGTGCCAGCAGTTGGACAGGGTCCACTGAAGCTTTCTTT. This codes for CASSWTGSTEAFF.

The J gene is TRBJ1-1, the V gene TRBV7-9, with TRBD1 matching over 8 bases. Germline CDR1 is SEHNR and CDR2 is FQNEAQ (reference sequence). The CDR3 sequence is 15 residues long. Germline trimming cut 5 bases from V and 4 bases from J; bases unmatched to any gene: 9. The CDR3 DNA is TGTGCCAGCAGCACTTTGACAGGGGCCGGCACTGAAGCTTTCTTT. It encodes CASSTLTGAGTEAFF.

The chain has TRBV11-2 and TRBJ2-7, with a possible D match to TRBD2 (6 bases). Germline V gene lookup returns CDR1 SGHAT and CDR2 FQNNGV. With 5 bases removed from V and 0 bases from J, the gap between germline ends came to 8 bases. CDR3 length: 13 residues. This CDR3 reads CASSVGGSYEQYF. The CDR3 DNA sequence: TGTGCCAGCAGCGTCGGGGGCTCCTACGAGCAGTACTTC.

This clone has just one count. The rearrangement links TRBV6-2 or TRBV6-3 to TRBJ2-3; TRBD2 matches 15 bases. From germline, CDR1 is MNHEY and CDR2 SVGEGT. Losses at the gene ends were 3 bases for V and 3 bases for J; bases not matched to a gene: 10. The CDR3 totals 19 residues. The CDR3 region has the DNA TGTGCCAGCAGTTATCCCGCCGGGACTAGCGGGAGGCAAACAGATACGCAGTATTTT. As protein: CASSYPAGTSGRQTDTQYF.

This clone was counted once. The chain employs TRBV9 and TRBJ2-7, with 12 bases aligning to TRBD2. J gave up 3 bases and V 3 bases, and 1 base lay outside the gene matches. Germline V gene lookup returns CDR1 SGDLS and CDR2 YYNGEE. This CDR3 is 14 amino acids long. The CDR3 region is CASSASGGGYEQYF. In nucleotides, the CDR3 is TGTGCCAGCAGCGCTAGCGGGGGGGGCTACGAGCAGTACTTC.

The chain couples TRBV6-6 to TRBJ2-4; 8 bases align to TRBD1. V dropped 2 bases and J dropped 6; count of bases not matched to a gene: 9. The germline V gene encodes CDR1 MNHNY and CDR2 SVGAGI (reference sequence). The CDR3 extends over 16 amino acids. CDR3 coding DNA: TGTGCCAGCAGTTACCCCTCACAGGGGGGTAGAAACATTCAGTACTTC. Translation: CASSYPSQGGRNIQYF.

This rearrangement joins TRBV19 to TRBJ2-7; no clear D gene. From germline, CDR1 is LNHDA and CDR2 SQIVND (reference sequence). The length of the CDR3 is 16 residues. V was clipped by 4 bases and J by 0 bases, with 16 bases between them. The CDR3: CASSTPQAESSYEQYF. The DNA of the CDR3 is TGTGCCAGTAGTACCCCCCAGGCCGAAAGCTCCTACGAGCAGTACTTC.

The J gene is TRBJ1-1, the V gene TRBV6-6; D may be TRBD1 (6 bases). Trimming removed 5 bases at V and 6 bases at J, with 10 bases between. Germline V lookup: CDR1 MNHNY, CDR2 SVGAGI (reference sequence). CDR3 size: 12 residues. Written as DNA, the CDR3 is TGTGCCAGCAGTAGAAGGACAGCTGAAGCTTTCTTT. This encodes CASSRRTAEAFF.

In its sample, this clone was seen a few times. The rearrangement uses TRBV4-1 and TRBJ2-3, with TRBD2 matching 10 bases. Germline V gives CDR1 MGHRA, CDR2 YSYEKL. The J segment lost 6 bases and the V segment lost 4 bases, leaving 4 bases of the junction unmatched. This CDR3 comprises 14 residues. The chain's CDR3 is CASSLAGGIDTQYF. In nucleotides, the CDR3 is TGCGCCAGCAGCCTAGCGGGAGGAATCGATACGCAGTATTTT.

On this clone itself: Compared with germline, one end of the junction differs, possibly owing to a read error. J is TRBJ2-7 and V is TRBV11-2, with D perhaps matching TRBD2 (5 bases). The CDR3 is 14 amino acids. Germline V gene lookup returns CDR1 SGHAT and CDR2 FQNNGV. The CDR3 sequence: CASSLEGLTYEQYF. In nucleotides, the CDR3 is TGTGCCAGCAGCCTAGAGGGCCTAACCTACGAGCAGTACTTC.

This chain joins TRBV7-8 and TRBJ2-6; TRBD1 is a possible D gene (6 bases). V lost 5 bases and J 4 bases, leaving 12 bases between the germline ends. The CDR3 sequence is 15 residues long. Germline CDR1 reads SGHVS; CDR2 reads FQNEAQ. The CDR3 DNA reads as TGTGCCAGCAGCCAACAGGGAACCGGGGCCAACGTCCTGACTTTC. Its translation is CASSQQGTGANVLTF.

The V and J genes are TRBV18 and TRBJ2-1; TRBD2 matches at 12 bases. J gave up 2 bases and V 3 bases, and 5 bases lay outside the gene matches. CDR3 length equals 17 residues. Germline values: CDR1 KGHSH, CDR2 LQKENI. The CDR3 sequence: CASSPTRTSGTYNEQFF. The DNA of the CDR3 is TGTGCCAGCTCACCTACTCGGACTAGCGGGACCTACAATGAGCAGTTCTTC.

The chain links TRBV19 to TRBJ1-5, with 7 bases that match TRBD1. Per germline, CDR1 LNHDA and CDR2 SQIVND (reference sequence). J lost 5 bases, V lost 3 bases, and 10 bases had no gene match. CDR3 length equals 16 residues. CDR3 amino acids: CASSMIGRGFDQPQHF. DNA for the CDR3: TGTGCCAGTAGTATGATAGGCAGGGGGTTTGATCAGCCCCAGCATTTT.

The chain has TRBV10-3 and TRBJ2-1; 14 nucleotides align to TRBD2. Germline trimming cut 6 bases from V and 6 bases from J; bases unmatched to any gene: 4. Germline CDR1 reads ENHRY; CDR2 reads SYGVKD. This CDR3 is 15 amino acids long. This CDR3 is CAISEGLAGANEQFF. The CDR3, as DNA: TGTGCCATCAGCGAGGGACTAGCGGGAGCCAATGAGCAGTTCTTC.

This clone showed up just once. The chain uses TRBV9 and TRBJ1-4; 9 nucleotides line up with TRBD1. The CDR3 sequence is 16 residues long. Germline V gives CDR1 SGDLS, CDR2 YYNGEE. V trimming: 0 bases; J trimming: 7 bases; junction bases outside the gene matches: 7. CDR3 residues: CASSVGEGTGLEKLFF. CDR3 sequence (DNA): TGTGCCAGCAGCGTAGGAGAAGGGACAGGGCTTGAAAAACTGTTTTTT.

V and J are TRBV6-2 or TRBV6-3 and TRBJ2-1; D is unresolved. Germline V gene sequence: CDR1 MNHEY, CDR2 SVGEGT. Trimming removed 4 bases from V and 10 bases from J, with 17 bases in between. CDR3 length equals 14 residues. The CDR3 spells CASSSPTRSREQFF. In DNA, the CDR3 is TGTGCCAGCAGTTCTCCTACCCGCAGCAGGGAGCAGTTCTTC.

The gene calls are TRBV5-5 and TRBJ2-2, with TRBD2 as a possible D gene (6 bases). The germline V and J ends were trimmed by 2 bases and 4 bases, with 9 bases remaining between them. The CDR3 has 14 residues. Germline CDR1 SGHKS, CDR2 YYEKEE (reference sequence). CDR3 nucleotide sequence: TGTGCCAGCAGCTTTAGGGGAGGCACCGGGGAGCTGTTTTTT. Amino acid sequence: CASSFRGGTGELFF.

The genes are TRBV7-9 and TRBJ1-2; TRBD1 matches 7 bases. The V gene's germline CDR1 is SEHNR and CDR2 FQNEAQ (reference sequence). The V segment lost 6 bases and the J segment 4 bases; nucleotides outside the gene matches: 17. The CDR3 is 17 amino acids. The CDR3 DNA follows: TGTGCCAGCAGTTTTGACAGGGACCAAGAGGCTTTCTATGGCTACACCTTC. Translating gives CASSFDRDQEAFYGYTF.